This section outlines one T cell receptor beta chain sequence together with its context. Its antigen is undetermined. TCRdb independently ran MiXCR on the 5' RACE reads; one entry per CDR3 protein. Of approximately 110,000 distinct CDR3 sequences listed, about a fifth were seen once; the top ten hold approximately 40%. This sample is part of a study of T-cell memory formation after mild COVID-19. The wider study: Among the donors, TCR clusters were largely specific to each donor.

Study findings and constraints: Contracting clones from day 15 to 85 had balanced CD4/CD8; later expanders favoured CD4+. Shrinking CD4+ clones were chiefly CM and EM; CD8+ ones were chiefly EMRA.

The CDR3 runs 12 residues. V was trimmed by 3 bases and J by 11 bases, leaving 14 bases between them. The V gene's germline CDR1 is SGHNT and CDR2 YYREEE (reference sequence). This receptor was identified in a man aged 18-30 years who had mild COVID-19 (a few samples of this study predate the infection). Cell type and time point are not known. Sequenced input: PBMCs or a T cell subset sorted from them (not recorded which). The genes are TRBV5-4 and TRBJ1-1; TRBD1 is a possible D gene (5 bases). The CDR3, as DNA: TGTGCCAGCAGCTCCGGGGCCCCGGGCGCTTTCTTT. Translating gives CASSSGAPGAFF.